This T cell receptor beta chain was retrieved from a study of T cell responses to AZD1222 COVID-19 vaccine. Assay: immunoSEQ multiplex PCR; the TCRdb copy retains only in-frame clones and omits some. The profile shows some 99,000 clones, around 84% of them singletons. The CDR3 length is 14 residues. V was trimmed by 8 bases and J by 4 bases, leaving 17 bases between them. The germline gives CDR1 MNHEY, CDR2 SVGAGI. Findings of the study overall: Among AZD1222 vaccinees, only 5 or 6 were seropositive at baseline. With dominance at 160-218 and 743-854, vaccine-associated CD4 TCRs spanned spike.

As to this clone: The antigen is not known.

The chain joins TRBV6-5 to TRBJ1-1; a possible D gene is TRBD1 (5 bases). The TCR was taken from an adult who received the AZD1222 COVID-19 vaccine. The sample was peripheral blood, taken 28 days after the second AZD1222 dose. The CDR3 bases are TGTGCCAGCGTTCGGCAGGGCACGGGCACTGAAGCTTTCTTT. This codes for CASVRQGTGTEAFF.